This TCR beta chain was sequenced during a study of blood T cell repertoires in COVID-19. At the level of the study: Sample material is recorded as cDNA or gDNA derived from T cells, B-cell-depleted T cells, or PBMCs.

Germline V lookup: CDR1 LNHDA, CDR2 SQIVND (reference sequence). Germline trimming cut 10 bases from V and 4 bases from J; bases unmatched to any gene: 7. This CDR3 is built from 13 residues. Original handling: Reference gene primer amplification in the assay estimated nucleated cell counts. Repertoires were generated with immunoSEQ multiplex PCR, while TCRdb's copy carries only in-frame clones and drops some. V and J calls and clone size come straight from that table; D and trimming were deduced from the DNA. The repertoire consists of about 300,000 clones, with around 86% occurring once and the leading ten covering about 4.1%.

The chain recombines TRBV19 with TRBJ1-1; 9 bases agree with TRBD1. The origin of this receptor is a man under 40 who had recovered from COVID-19. The sequenced material came from PBMCs or T cells enriched from blood (not recorded which). The DNA of the CDR3 is TGTGCCACCACGACAGGGGGAACCACTGAAGCTTTCTTT. This sequence encodes CATTTGGTTEAFF.